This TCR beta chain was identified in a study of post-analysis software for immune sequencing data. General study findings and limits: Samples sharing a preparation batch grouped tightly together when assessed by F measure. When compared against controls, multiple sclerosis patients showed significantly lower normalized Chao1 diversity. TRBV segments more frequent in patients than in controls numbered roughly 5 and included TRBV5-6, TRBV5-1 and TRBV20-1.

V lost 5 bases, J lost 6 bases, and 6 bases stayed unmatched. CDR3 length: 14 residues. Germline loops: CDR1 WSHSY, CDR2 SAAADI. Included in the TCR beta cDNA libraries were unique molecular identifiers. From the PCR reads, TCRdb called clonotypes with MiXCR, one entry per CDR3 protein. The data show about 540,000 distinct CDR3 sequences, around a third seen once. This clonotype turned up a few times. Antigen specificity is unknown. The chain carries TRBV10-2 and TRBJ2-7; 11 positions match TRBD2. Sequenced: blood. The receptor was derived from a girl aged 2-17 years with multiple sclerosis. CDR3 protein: CASSLTSGDSEQYF. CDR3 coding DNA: TGCGCCAGCAGTTTGACTAGCGGGGATTCCGAGCAGTACTTC.